The next 6 T cell receptor beta chains were all read from a single sample in a study of shared clonotypes between healthy human individuals. Some clones are missing from TCRdb's copy, which holds only in-frame ones; the method was immunoSEQ multiplex PCR. The top ten clones hold approximately 35% of a sample with about 690,000 clones, 80% to 95% of them seen once. The sample comprised memory CD8+ T cells from PBMCs. Subset here: CD45RO+ cells pooled with CCR7-negative TemRA cells. These receptors came from a man younger than 35 in good health. Some clones in this sample may be carry-over from other donors' samples.

The DNA of the CDR3 is TGTGCCAGTAGTATAGTTGGTCTCAGCTCCTACGAGCAGTACTTC. Protein: CASSIVGLSSYEQYF. V gene TRBV19 combines with J gene TRBJ2-7; D unresolved. The CDR3 sequence is 15 residues long. V lost 1 base and J lost 0, with 10 bases in between. Germline CDR1 and CDR2: LNHDA and SQIVND (reference sequence).

Concerning this clone: Other DNA sequences from this sample encode an identical CDR3 as well. The V and J genes are TRBV27 and TRBJ2-7, with D possibly TRBD1 on 6 matching bases. Germline-derived CDR1 and CDR2 are MNHEY and SMNVEV (reference sequence). The CDR3 runs to 13 residues. Trimming removed 5 bases from V and 2 bases from J, with 10 bases in between. The CDR3 spells CASSQGSTYEQYF. The CDR3 region has the DNA TGTGCCAGCAGTCAGGGGTCCACCTACGAGCAGTACTTC.

The rearrangement links TRBV12-5 to TRBJ2-7, with 10 bases fitting TRBD1. In germline, CDR1 is LGHNT, CDR2 FRNRAP. This CDR3 region has 17 residues. V was pared by 0 bases and J by 4 bases, with 9 bases of the junction left unmatched. The CDR3 DNA reads as TGTGCTAGTGGTTTGGTACCATTGACAGGGGGCGGGTACGAGCAGTACTTC. Translation gives CASGLVPLTGGGYEQYF.

V and J are TRBV6-1 and TRBJ2-7; 8 bases match TRBD1. V lost 2 bases, J lost 3 bases, and 9 bases stayed unmatched. In germline, CDR1 is MNHNS, CDR2 SASEGT. CDR3 length: 16 amino acids. CDR3 sequence (DNA): TGTGCCAGCAGTGAATCAAGACAGGGGCCGTACTACGAGCAGTACTTC. Translation: CASSESRQGPYYEQYF.

The CDR3 reads CASSADRGSATEAFF. CDR3 in DNA: TGTGCCAGCAGCGCGGACAGGGGGTCGGCAACTGAAGCTTTCTTT. The J gene is TRBJ1-1, the V gene TRBV5-6; 10 bases line up with TRBD1. The CDR3 spans 15 residues. Germline assignment: CDR1 SGHDT and CDR2 YYEEEE. Unmatched junction bases numbered 8, after V lost 4 bases and J lost 5 bases.

This clone was counted between two and nine times. V gene TRBV19 combines with J gene TRBJ2-1; D may be TRBD1 (6 bases). The germline V gene has CDR1 LNHDA and CDR2 SQIVND (reference sequence). V lost 6 bases, J lost 9 bases, and 15 bases lay in between. The CDR3 loop spans 13 amino acids. CDR3 in amino acids: CASSPRTRGEQFF. The CDR3 DNA reads as TGTGCCAGTAGCCCTAGAACCAGGGGTGAGCAGTTCTTC.